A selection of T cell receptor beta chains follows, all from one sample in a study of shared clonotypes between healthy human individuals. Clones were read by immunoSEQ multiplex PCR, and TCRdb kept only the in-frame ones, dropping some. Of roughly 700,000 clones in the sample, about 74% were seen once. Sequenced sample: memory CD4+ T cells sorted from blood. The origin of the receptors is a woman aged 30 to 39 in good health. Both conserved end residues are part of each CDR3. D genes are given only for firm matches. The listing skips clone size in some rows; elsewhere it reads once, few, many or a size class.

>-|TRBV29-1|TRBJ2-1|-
TGCAGCGTTGAGGAGCGGGTCTACAATGAGCAGTTCTTC
CSVEERVYNEQFF
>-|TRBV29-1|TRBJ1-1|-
TGCAGCGTTGGAGAAGTCGAGGGGACTGAAGCTTTCTTT
CSVGEVEGTEAFF
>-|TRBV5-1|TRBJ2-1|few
TGCGCCAGCAGCCCGGACAGTGGGGCGTACAATGAGCAGTTCTTC
CASSPDSGAYNEQFF
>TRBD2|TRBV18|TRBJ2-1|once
TGTGCCAGCTCACCCTCTCTAGCGGCTGGGGATGAGCAGTTCTTC
CASSPSLAAGDEQFF
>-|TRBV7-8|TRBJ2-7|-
TGTGCCAGCAGCTATGCTAGCGCCTACGAGCAGTACTTC
CASSYASAYEQYF
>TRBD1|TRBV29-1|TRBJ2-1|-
TGCAGCGGGGACAGGGCTAATGAGCAGTTCTTC
CSGDRANEQFF
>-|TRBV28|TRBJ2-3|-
TGTGCCAGCAGTGCGTCGGTTGGGAGGAGCACAGATACGCAGTATTTT
CASSASVGRSTDTQYF
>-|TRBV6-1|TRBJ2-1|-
TGTGCCAGCAGCACGGGAGACGGGTCCTACAATGAGCAGTTCTTC
CASSTGDGSYNEQFF
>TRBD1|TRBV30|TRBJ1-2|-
TGTGCCTGGACTGGACAGGGCTATGGCTACACCTTC
CAWTGQGYGYTF
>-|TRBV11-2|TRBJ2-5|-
TGTGCCAGCAGTCAGCTAGGGAGGGAGACCCAGTACTTC
CASSQLGRETQYF
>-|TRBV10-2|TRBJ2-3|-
TGCGCCAGCAGTGAGCCTTGGTTGACCCGAGATACGCAGTATTTT
CASSEPWLTRDTQYF
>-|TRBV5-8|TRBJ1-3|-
TGTGCCAGCAGCTTGGGGGTAGATACTGGAAACACCATATATTTT
CASSLGVDTGNTIYF
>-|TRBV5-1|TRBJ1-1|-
TGCGCCAGCAGCTTGGGCCTACGGGTAGGAGGGAACGACGCTGAAGCTTTCTTT
CASSLGLRVGGNDAEAFF
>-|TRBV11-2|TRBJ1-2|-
TGTGCCAGCAGCTTAATTACAGGGAACTATGGCTACACCTTC
CASSLITGNYGYTF
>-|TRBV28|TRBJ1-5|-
TGTGCCAGCAGTTTAGGCGGCGGGGACTTTAGCAATCAGCCCCAGCATTTT
CASSLGGGDFSNQPQHF
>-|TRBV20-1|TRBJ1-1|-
TGCAGTGCCACGAACACTGAAGCTTTCTTT
CSATNTEAFF
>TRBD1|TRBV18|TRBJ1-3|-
TGTGCCAGCTCATCGGACAGGGCGGTTGGAAACACCATATATTTT
CASSSDRAVGNTIYF
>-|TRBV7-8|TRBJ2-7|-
TGTGCCAGCAGCTTGTCACTACTTCCTCTCAGCTCCTACGAGCAGTACTTC
CASSLSLLPLSSYEQYF